The 9 T cell receptor beta chains below were found in one sample sequenced in a study of blood T cell repertoires in COVID-19 (dated by TCRdb to about 2020). Libraries were constructed by the immunoSEQ multiplex PCR assay. The immuneACCESS repertoire file appears here via TCRdb, limited to in-frame rearrangements. These files lack a portion of the clones; in checked studies, under half of the deficit traces to unresolved V genes, and the cause of the others is not known. The sample table records under 300,000 clones; under 90% of these occur just once. The ten largest account for over 2.5% of the sample. The sequenced material came from peripheral blood. The source of these receptors is a woman aged 55-75 years with active or convalescent COVID-19.

This clone was detected a few times. This chain joins TRBV5-5 and TRBJ1-6, with 8 bases fitting TRBD1. The CDR3 totals 15 residues. Germline V lookup: CDR1 SGHKS, CDR2 YYEKEE (reference sequence). Trimming cost V 5 bases and J 9 bases; bases outside gene matches: 10. The CDR3: CASRSGTGGSSPLHF. CDR3 DNA sequence: TGTGCCAGCAGGTCCGGGACAGGAGGGAGTTCACCCCTCCACTTT.

The chain carries TRBV19 and TRBJ1-3; 9 bases line up with TRBD1. This CDR3 spans 16 amino acids. V lost 6 bases, J lost 0 bases, and 6 bases stayed unmatched. Germline lookup yields CDR1 LNHDA and CDR2 SQIVND (reference sequence). This CDR3 is CASSLGQGVSGNTIYF. Here the CDR3 DNA reads TGTGCCAGTAGCCTGGGACAGGGAGTCTCTGGAAACACCATATATTTT.

This clone was observed a handful of times. The chain carries TRBV7-6 and TRBJ2-5, with D perhaps TRBD2 (5 bases). V was shortened by 1 base and J by 1 base, with 10 bases between the two germline ends. Germline V CDR1 and CDR2: SGHVS, FNYEAQ. The CDR3 totals 15 residues. This CDR3 is CASSLVGEIQETQYF. In nucleotides, the CDR3 is TGTGCCAGCAGCTTAGTCGGGGAGATCCAAGAGACCCAGTACTTC.

The chain joins TRBV20-1 to TRBJ1-1; 8 bases map to TRBD1. Trimming took 3 bases from V and 1 from J; bases not matched to a gene: 1. This CDR3 comprises 13 residues. Germline CDR1 reads DFQATT; CDR2 reads SNEGSKA (reference sequence). The CDR3 DNA sequence: TGCAGTGCTAGTGGACAGGGGAACACTGAAGCTTTCTTT. Protein sequence: CSASGQGNTEAFF.

This chain connects TRBV20-1 to TRBJ1-2, with D uncertain. The ends were cut back, 7 bases at V and 4 bases at J, with 7 bases in the middle. The CDR3 is 10 amino acids. Germline V CDR1 and CDR2: DFQATT, SNEGSKA (reference sequence). In nucleotides, the CDR3 is TGCAGTGTACAGTCCTATGGCTACACCTTC. Protein product: CSVQSYGYTF.

The J gene is TRBJ2-1, the V gene TRBV10-3; 7 positions match TRBD1. The CDR3 is made up of 13 amino acids. The V and J ends lost 9 bases and 9 bases, in that order; junction bases with no gene match: 11. Looked up from germline, CDR1 is ENHRY and CDR2 is SYGVKD. The CDR3 spells CAIQPQGHGEQFF. DNA of the CDR3: TGTGCCATTCAACCACAGGGGCACGGTGAGCAGTTCTTC.

This chain uses TRBV3-1 (or the pseudogene TRBV3-2) with TRBJ1-1, with TRBD1 identical over 8 bases. Germline V gene sequence: CDR1 LGHDT, CDR2 YNNKEL (reference sequence). CDR3 length equals 14 residues. The V and J ends lost 1 base and 5 bases, in that order; junction bases with no gene match: 3. The CDR3 DNA reads TGTGCCAGCAGCCAAGGACAGGGGCGGACTGAAGCTTTCTTT. Residues: CASSQGQGRTEAFF.

The chain couples TRBV5-1 to TRBJ2-1, with D perhaps TRBD2 (6 bases). Trimming cost V 0 bases and J 0 bases, with 7 bases left between them. Germline values: CDR1 SGHRS, CDR2 YFSETQ. This CDR3 comprises 15 residues. The CDR3 region is CASSLVTSSYNEQFF. The CDR3 nucleotides are TGCGCCAGCAGCTTGGTGACTAGCTCCTACAATGAGCAGTTCTTC.

The chain couples TRBV6-5 to TRBJ2-7; 9 nucleotides agree with TRBD1. The J segment lost 2 bases and the V segment lost 4 bases, leaving 3 bases of the junction unmatched. CDR3 size: 14 residues. CDR1 and CDR2 from the germline V gene are MNHEY and SVGAGI. CDR3 sequence (DNA): TGTGCCAGCAGTTCCCGGGACAGGGCCTACGAGCAGTACTTC. Translated: CASSSRDRAYEQYF.